These 18 T cell receptor beta chains were sequenced from one sample in a study of blood T cell repertoires in COVID-19. Some clones are missing from TCRdb's copy, which holds only in-frame ones; the method was immunoSEQ multiplex PCR. The sample holds under 150,000 clones, around 81% seen once. Material: PBMCs or T cells enriched from blood (not recorded which). The receptors were gathered from a woman in her thirties or forties who had recovered from COVID-19.

This clone has just one count. V usage is TRBV7-2 and J usage is TRBJ1-1, with D perhaps matching TRBD1 (6 bases). The CDR3 covers 15 residues. Trimming removed 6 bases at V and 3 bases at J, with 17 bases between. Per germline, CDR1 SGHTA and CDR2 FQGNSA. The CDR3 DNA reads as TGTGCCAGCAGTTTGGGCAGGGGTGGGGACACTGAAGCTTTCTTT. This gives the protein CASSLGRGGDTEAFF.

The genes are TRBV27 and TRBJ2-7; the match to TRBD1 covers 8 bases. V gave up 8 bases and J gave up 6 bases; unmatched junction bases: 12. Germline loops: CDR1 MNHEY, CDR2 SMNVEV (reference sequence). The CDR3 is 14 residues long. Here the CDR3 reads CASPTKTGVPEQYF. The CDR3 DNA reads TGTGCCAGCCCAACAAAGACAGGGGTCCCCGAGCAGTACTTC.

The genes are TRBV6-4 and TRBJ1-6; D uncertain. Trimming cost V 4 bases and J 7 bases, with 11 bases left between them. Germline lookup yields CDR1 MRHNA and CDR2 SNTAGT. This CDR3 has 14 amino acids. CDR3 bases: TGTGCCAGCAGTGCGGAGAGTCTAAATTCACCCCTCCACTTT. Translating it yields CASSAESLNSPLHF.

The genes are TRBV30 and TRBJ1-3; possible D gene TRBD1, 6 bases. V shed 0 bases and J shed 4 bases, with 19 bases lying between them. In germline, CDR1 is GTSNPN, CDR2 SVGIG (reference sequence). The CDR3 runs to 17 residues. This CDR3 is CAWSVPLSGGSGNTIYF. Here the CDR3 DNA reads TGTGCCTGGAGTGTACCATTGTCGGGGGGCTCCGGAAACACCATATATTTT.

V usage is TRBV12-3 or TRBV12-4 and J usage is TRBJ1-6, with D uncertain. The CDR3 loop spans 12 amino acids. V was cut by 2 bases and J by 9 bases, with 5 bases left in between. CDR3 amino acids: CASSLSGSPLHF. The CDR3 DNA sequence: TGTGCCAGCAGTTTATCGGGTTCACCCCTCCACTTT.

The chain employs TRBV2 and TRBJ2-6; TRBD1 aligns across 7 bases. From germline, CDR1 is SNHLY and CDR2 FYNNEI. The CDR3 covers 15 residues. After removal of 4 bases from V and 2 bases from J, the junction contained 2 bases not matched to a gene. The CDR3 DNA reads as TGTGCCAGCAGTGGACAGGGACCTGGGGCCAACGTCCTGACTTTC. Encoded protein: CASSGQGPGANVLTF.

CDR3 loop: CASSQGLTGAYNEQFF. CDR3 bases: TGTGCCAGCAGCCAAGGTCTGACGGGAGCATATAATGAGCAGTTCTTC. V is TRBV3-1 (or the pseudogene TRBV3-2) and J is TRBJ2-1; possibly TRBD2 for D (6 bases). The length of the CDR3 is 16 residues. Trimming left V 1 base short and J 7 bases short, with 17 bases between. The germline CDR1 and CDR2 sequences are LGHDT and YNNKEL (reference sequence).

This sequence joins TRBV18 and TRBJ2-7; 11 nucleotides agree with TRBD1. Germline loops: CDR1 KGHSH, CDR2 LQKENI. The junction had 5 bases not matched to a gene; V was cut back by 7 bases and J by 3 bases. This CDR3 comprises 14 residues. This chain's CDR3 is CASWTGTGGYEQYF. In DNA form, the CDR3 reads TGTGCCAGCTGGACCGGGACAGGGGGCTACGAGCAGTACTTC.

CDR3 coding DNA: TGTGCCAGCAGTCCTGGACTAGCTTCCTACAATGAGCAGTTCTTC. This gives the protein CASSPGLASYNEQFF. J is TRBJ2-1 and V is TRBV27; TRBD2 matches at 8 bases. The V gene's germline CDR1 is MNHEY and CDR2 SMNVEV (reference sequence). The ends lost 5 bases at V and 1 base at J; junction bases unmatched: 4. The CDR3 has 15 residues.

The chain is built from TRBV6-5 and TRBJ1-6; perhaps TRBD1 as D (5 bases). Looked up from germline, CDR1 is MNHEY and CDR2 is SVGAGI. CDR3 length: 14 amino acids. The ends were cut back, 0 bases at V and 8 bases at J, with 8 bases in the middle. The DNA of the CDR3 is TGTGCCAGCAGTTACTCGCTCAGGGATTCACCCCTCCACTTT. It codes for CASSYSLRDSPLHF.

The rearrangement joins TRBV12-3 or TRBV12-4 to TRBJ2-7, with D perhaps matching TRBD1 (6 bases). V lost 6 bases and J lost 4, with 10 bases in between. CDR3 length: 12 residues. The CDR3 region has the DNA TGTGCCAGCAGCCAAGACAGGTACGAGCAGTACTTC. It yields the protein CASSQDRYEQYF.

V and J are TRBV7-9 and TRBJ2-7; 7 positions match TRBD1. With 3 bases clipped from V and 2 bases from J, the junction kept 7 bases outside the gene matches. The CDR3 length is 15 residues. Germline-derived CDR1 and CDR2 are SEHNR and FQNEAQ (reference sequence). In DNA form, the CDR3 reads TGTGCCAGCAGCTTTGCCCGGGACAGACCCTACGAGCAGTACTTC. This gives the protein CASSFARDRPYEQYF. Full variable domain (remainder filled in from reference TRBV7-9 and TRBJ2-7): DTGVSQNPRHKITKRGQNVTFRCDPISEHNRLYWYRQTLGQGPEFLTYFQNEAQLEKSRLLSDRFSAERPKGSFSTLEIQRTEQGDSAMYLCASSFARDRPYEQYFGPGTRLTVT.

Comment on this clone: Other DNA sequences in this sample translate to the same CDR3. CDR3 loop: CASSPRGPSYEQYF. The CDR3 nucleotides are TGTGCCAGCAGTCCCCGCGGCCCCTCCTACGAGCAGTACTTC. The chain joins TRBV28 to TRBJ2-7; D gene unclear. This CDR3 is 14 amino acids long. The ends were cut back, 5 bases at V and 0 bases at J, with 11 bases in the middle. Germline lookup yields CDR1 MDHEN and CDR2 SYDVKM.

The chain links TRBV12-5 to TRBJ2-1; perhaps TRBD2 as D (5 bases). Germline lookup yields CDR1 LGHNT and CDR2 FRNRAP. CDR3 length: 10 amino acids. With 6 bases removed from V and 9 bases from J, the gap between germline ends came to 6 bases. CDR3 coding DNA: TGTGCTAGTGGGGGAGTTGAGCAGTTCTTC. The encoded protein is CASGGVEQFF.

The chain is built from TRBV7-3 and TRBJ2-2; no definite D call. Trimming removed 6 bases from V and 6 bases from J, with 11 bases in between. The CDR3 contains 13 residues. Germline CDR1 SGHTA, CDR2 FQGTGA. Here the CDR3 DNA reads TGTGCCAGCAGTTTGAACATCCCCGGGGAGCTGTTTTTT. It codes for CASSLNIPGELFF.

The chain uses TRBV5-1 and TRBJ1-4, with D perhaps matching TRBD1 (5 bases). This CDR3 is 13 amino acids long. Trimming shortened V by 3 bases and J by 7 bases, and 10 bases separated the two germline ends. From germline, CDR1 is SGHRS and CDR2 YFSETQ. The CDR3 sequence: CASSSGISEKLFF. CDR3 DNA sequence: TGCGCCAGCAGCTCAGGGATAAGTGAAAAACTGTTTTTT.

The rearrangement joins TRBV7-9 to TRBJ2-1; 11 bases fit TRBD1. This CDR3 contains 14 residues. With 3 bases clipped from V and 10 bases from J, the junction kept 5 bases outside the gene matches. Germline V gene sequence: CDR1 SEHNR, CDR2 FQNEAQ (reference sequence). CDR3 amino acids: CASSLDRGQGEQFF. DNA of the CDR3: TGTGCCAGCAGCTTGGACAGGGGGCAAGGAGAGCAGTTCTTC. Full variable domain (missing parts from reference TRBV7-9 and TRBJ2-1): DTGVSQNPRHKITKRGQNVTFRCDPISEHNRLYWYRQTLGQGPEFLTYFQNEAQLEKSRLLSDRFSAERPKGSFSTLEIQRTEQGDSAMYLCASSLDRGQGEQFFGPGTRLTVL.

The chain couples TRBV19 to TRBJ1-5; 7 nucleotides align to TRBD1. Unmatched junction bases numbered 7, after V lost 6 bases and J lost 2 bases. The germline gives CDR1 LNHDA, CDR2 SQIVND (reference sequence). This CDR3 region has 15 residues. This CDR3 reads CASSPWDSGNQPQHF. The CDR3 nucleotides read TGTGCCAGTAGCCCGTGGGACAGTGGCAATCAGCCCCAGCATTTT. Full variable domain (remainder filled in from reference TRBV19 and TRBJ1-5): DGGITQSPKYLFRKEGQNVTLSCEQNLNHDAMYWYRQDPGQGLRLIYYSQIVNDFQKGDIAEGYSVSREKKESFPLTVTSAQKNPTAFYLCASSPWDSGNQPQHFGDGTRLSIL.